Below, one T cell receptor (beta chain) is given with its context. The data are from a study of control samples from healthy donors and cancer patients. CDR3 length: 13 residues. CDR1 is SQVTM and CDR2 is ANQGSEA in the germline V gene. Trimming shortened V by 4 bases and J by 4 bases, and 13 bases separated the two germline ends. Generated by immunoSEQ multiplex PCR, the TCRdb table keeps only in-frame clones and is missing some. Here the sample spans 80,000 or so clones, 90% to 95% being singletons. The gene calls are TRBV29-1 and TRBJ1-2; D is undetermined. The origin of this receptor is a man over 45 in good health. The sample was blood. The CDR3 coding sequence is TGCAGCGTTGTTTCCGGGTTAGGCTATGGCTACACCTTC. Translating gives CSVVSGLGYGYTF.